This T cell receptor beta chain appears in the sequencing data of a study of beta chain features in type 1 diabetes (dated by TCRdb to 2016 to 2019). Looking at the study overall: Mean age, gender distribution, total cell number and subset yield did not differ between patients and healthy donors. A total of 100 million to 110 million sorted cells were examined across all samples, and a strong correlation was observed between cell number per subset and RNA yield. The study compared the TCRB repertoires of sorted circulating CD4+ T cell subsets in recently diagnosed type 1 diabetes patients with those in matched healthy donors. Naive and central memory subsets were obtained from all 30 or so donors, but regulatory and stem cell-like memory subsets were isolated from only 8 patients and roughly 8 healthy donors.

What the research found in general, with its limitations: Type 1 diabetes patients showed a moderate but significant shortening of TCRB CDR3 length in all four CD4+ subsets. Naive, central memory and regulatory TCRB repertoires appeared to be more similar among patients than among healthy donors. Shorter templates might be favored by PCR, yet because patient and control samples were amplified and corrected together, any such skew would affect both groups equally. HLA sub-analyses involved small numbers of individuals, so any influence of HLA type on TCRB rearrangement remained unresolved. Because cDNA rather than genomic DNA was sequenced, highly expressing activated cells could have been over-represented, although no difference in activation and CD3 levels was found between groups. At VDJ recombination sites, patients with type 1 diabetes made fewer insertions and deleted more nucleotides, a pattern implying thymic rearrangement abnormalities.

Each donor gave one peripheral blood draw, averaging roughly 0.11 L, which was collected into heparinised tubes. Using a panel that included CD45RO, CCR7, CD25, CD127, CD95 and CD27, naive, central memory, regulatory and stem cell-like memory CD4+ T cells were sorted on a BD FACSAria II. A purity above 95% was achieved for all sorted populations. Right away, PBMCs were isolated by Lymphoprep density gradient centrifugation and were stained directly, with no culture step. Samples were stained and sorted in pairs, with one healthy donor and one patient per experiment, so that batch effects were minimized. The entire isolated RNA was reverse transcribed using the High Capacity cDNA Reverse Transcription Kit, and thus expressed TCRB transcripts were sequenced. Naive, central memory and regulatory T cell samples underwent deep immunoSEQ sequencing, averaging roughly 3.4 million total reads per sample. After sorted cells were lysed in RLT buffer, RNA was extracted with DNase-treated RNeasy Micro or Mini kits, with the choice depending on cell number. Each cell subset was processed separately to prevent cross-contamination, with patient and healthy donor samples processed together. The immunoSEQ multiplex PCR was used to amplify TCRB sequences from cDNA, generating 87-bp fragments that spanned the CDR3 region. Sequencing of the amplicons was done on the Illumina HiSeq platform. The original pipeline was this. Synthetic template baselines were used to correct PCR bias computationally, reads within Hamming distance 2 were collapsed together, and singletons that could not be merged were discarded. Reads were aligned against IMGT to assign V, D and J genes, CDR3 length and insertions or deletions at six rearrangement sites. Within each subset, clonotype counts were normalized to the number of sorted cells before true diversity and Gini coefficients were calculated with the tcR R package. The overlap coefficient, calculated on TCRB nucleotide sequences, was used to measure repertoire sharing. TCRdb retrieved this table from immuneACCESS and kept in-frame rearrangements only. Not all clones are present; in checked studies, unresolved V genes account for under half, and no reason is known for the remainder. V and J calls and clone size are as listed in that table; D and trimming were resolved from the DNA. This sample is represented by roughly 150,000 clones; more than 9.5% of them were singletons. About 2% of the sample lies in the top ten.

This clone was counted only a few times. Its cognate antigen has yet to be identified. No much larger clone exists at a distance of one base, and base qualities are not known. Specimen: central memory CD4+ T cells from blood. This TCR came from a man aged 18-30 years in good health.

The CDR3 reads CASSYSSKRQETQYF. Here is the DNA: TGTGCCAGCAGTTACTCGAGTAAGAGACAAGAGACCCAGTACTTC. The chain couples TRBV6-6 to TRBJ2-5, with the D gene too uncertain to name. The V and J ends are trimmed by 0 bases and 2 bases, leaving 10 bases between them. CDR1 MNHNY and CDR2 SVGAGI are derived from the germline V gene (reference sequence). Its CDR3 holds 15 amino acids, cysteine through phenylalanine. Of the read, only the CDR3 DNA is kept; its 45 bases are in frame from base 1.